This record looks at one TCR beta chain sequence and its context. Per germline, CDR1 LNHDA and CDR2 SQIVND (reference sequence). CDR3 size: 15 residues. The V and J ends lost 9 bases and 2 bases respectively, with 17 bases between them. Authors' analysis steps: The assay estimated nucleated cells by amplifying reference gene primers. The protocol was immunoSEQ multiplex PCR, while the TCRdb copy is restricted to in-frame clones and leaves out a portion. Clone size and V and J calls were adopted from that table, with D and trimming inferred from the DNA. The data show fewer than 200,000 clones, with around 83% seen just once and 1.5% held by the top ten. These data come from a study of blood T cell repertoires in COVID-19. Study background: Spain, Italy and the United States supplied samples that represented acute and convalescent COVID-19. The analysed material was cDNA or gDNA that came from T cells, B-cell-depleted T cells, or PBMCs.

The sequenced sample was peripheral blood. This receptor was taken from a human donor in a cohort sampled during active COVID-19. The chain combines TRBV19 with TRBJ1-5; D is possibly TRBD1 (5 bases). Written as DNA, the CDR3 is TGTGCCAGCGGGGGTCGTTCCTCTGGCAATCAGCCCCAGCATTTT. This gives the protein CASGGRSSGNQPQHF.